The next 18 T cell receptor beta chains were all read from a single sample in a study of shared clonotypes between healthy human individuals. Generated by immunoSEQ multiplex PCR, the TCRdb table keeps only in-frame clones and is missing some. This sample yields around 700,000 clones, of which about two thirds are seen a single time; 1.5% to 2% belongs to the top ten. The sequenced sample consisted of memory CD4+ T cells sorted from blood. Subset denoted: CD45RA-negative fraction. The receptors shown here come from a woman between 25 and 40 years old in good health.

The rearrangement links TRBV5-1 to TRBJ2-6; the D gene could be TRBD1 or TRBD2 (5 bases each). There are 18 residues in the CDR3. Germline-derived CDR1 and CDR2 are SGHRS and YFSETQ. Trimming cost V 4 bases and J 0 bases, with 17 bases left between them. CDR3 sequence (DNA): TGCGCCAGCAGCCTTACCGGGACCCGGAGCTCTGGGGCCAACGTCCTGACTTTC. Residues: CASSLTGTRSSGANVLTF.

The rearrangement joins TRBV7-9 to TRBJ2-2; a possible D gene is TRBD2 (5 bases). The CDR3 consists of 14 residues. The V end lost 1 base, the J end lost 8 bases, and 11 bases lay between the germline ends. From germline, CDR1 is SEHNR and CDR2 FQNEAQ (reference sequence). CDR3 sequence reads: CASSLGTSVGELFF. CDR3 nucleotide sequence: TGTGCCAGCAGCTTAGGGACTTCGGTTGGGGAGCTGTTTTTT.

This clone has just a few counts. The chain joins TRBV5-4 to TRBJ2-7; 10 bases agree with TRBD1. Germline V gene sequence: CDR1 SGHNT, CDR2 YYREEE (reference sequence). With 3 bases clipped from V and 2 bases from J, the junction kept 8 bases outside the gene matches. CDR3 length equals 16 residues. CDR3 in amino acids: CASSSLSGTGAYEQYF. CDR3 nucleotide sequence: TGTGCCAGCAGCTCCCTCTCCGGGACAGGGGCCTACGAGCAGTACTTC. The full variable domain, with the rest looked up from reference TRBV5-4 and TRBJ2-7, is ETGVTQSPTHLIKTRGQQVTLRCSSQSGHNTVSWYQQALGQGPQFIFQYYREEENGRGNFPPRFSGLQFPNYSSELNVNALELDDSALYLCASSSLSGTGAYEQYFGPGTRLTVT.

The rearrangement links TRBV6-1 to TRBJ2-5; TRBD1 aligns across 7 bases. Trimming removed 7 bases from V and 2 bases from J; junction bases left unmatched: 4. This CDR3 has 13 residues. Germline V gene data show CDR1 as MNHNS and CDR2 as SASEGT. CDR3 residues: CASNGQAQETQYF. The CDR3 DNA reads as TGTGCCAGCAACGGACAGGCGCAAGAGACCCAGTACTTC.

In this sample, this clone turned up once. The chain combines TRBV28 with TRBJ2-4; D is undetermined. Per germline, CDR1 MDHEN and CDR2 SYDVKM. This CDR3 is built from 15 residues. V lost 1 base and J 0 bases, leaving 7 bases between the germline ends. The CDR3 bases are TGTGCCAGCAGTTTATCTGAGACAGCCAAAAACATTCAGTACTTC. Amino acid sequence: CASSLSETAKNIQYF. Combining the CDR3 with reference TRBV28 and TRBJ2-4 gives the whole variable domain DVKVTQSSRYLVKRTGEKVFLECVQDMDHENMFWYRQDPGLGLRLIYFSYDVKMKEKGDIPEGYSVSREKKERFSLILESASTNQTSMYLCASSLSETAKNIQYFGAGTRLSVL.

This chain connects TRBV2 to TRBJ1-2; D not resolved. CDR3 length: 13 residues. Trimming took off 9 bases at V and 6 bases at J, with 17 bases between the two ends. The germline CDR1 and CDR2 sequences are SNHLY and FYNNEI. DNA of the CDR3: TGTGCCAGTTCGACCAATCTCGGGCATGGCTACACCTTC. Amino acids: CASSTNLGHGYTF.

This clone was recorded once. The chain recombines TRBV5-1 with TRBJ2-1; 9 bases map to TRBD1. The junction had 5 bases not matched to a gene; V was cut back by 3 bases and J by 4 bases. Germline values: CDR1 SGHRS, CDR2 YFSETQ. The CDR3 spans 15 residues. As DNA, the CDR3 is TGCGCCAGCAGCTGGGGACAGGGTAGTTACAATGAGCAGTTCTTC. This encodes CASSWGQGSYNEQFF.

This chain links TRBV27 with TRBJ2-7; 7 nucleotides agree with TRBD2. Germline V gene data show CDR1 as MNHEY and CDR2 as SMNVEV (reference sequence). The CDR3 consists of 13 residues. Trimming took 5 bases from V and 4 from J; bases not matched to a gene: 5. CDR3 in amino acids: CASSGGGRYEQYF. CDR3 sequence (DNA): TGTGCCAGCAGTGGGGGGGGTAGGTACGAGCAGTACTTC.

The chain joins TRBV5-1 to TRBJ1-2, with D unresolved. The CDR3 is 13 amino acids. Trimming left V 0 bases short and J 8 bases short, with 11 bases between. Per germline, CDR1 SGHRS and CDR2 YFSETQ. The CDR3 region is CASSLGGFEGYTF. For the CDR3, the DNA is TGCGCCAGCAGCTTGGGGGGATTCGAGGGCTACACCTTC.

This rearrangement joins TRBV5-1 to TRBJ2-1; D not resolved. The CDR3 extends over 15 amino acids. CDR1 SGHRS and CDR2 YFSETQ come from the germline V gene. V was trimmed by 2 bases and J by 4 bases, leaving 13 bases between them. CDR3 amino acids: CASSFGQSLYNEQFF. CDR3 in DNA: TGCGCCAGCAGCTTCGGGCAGTCCTTATACAATGAGCAGTTCTTC.

This chain uses TRBV10-3 with TRBJ2-3; 8 nucleotides line up with TRBD1. Germline CDR1 and CDR2: ENHRY and SYGVKD. With 6 bases clipped from V and 0 bases from J, the junction kept 14 bases outside the gene matches. This CDR3 spans 18 amino acids. CDR3 region: CAIRSVLYRDRSTDTQYF. CDR3 DNA sequence: TGTGCCATCAGGAGTGTTTTATACCGGGACAGGAGCACAGATACGCAGTATTTT.

On this clone: It differs at one base from a far larger clone, so likely a read error. The sample carries other DNA sequences with the same CDR3. The gene calls are TRBV5-4 and TRBJ2-7, with D unclear. Germline CDR1 reads SGHNT; CDR2 reads YYREEE (reference sequence). This CDR3 comprises 11 residues. With 5 bases removed from V and 3 bases from J, the gap between germline ends came to 6 bases. The CDR3 nucleotides read TGTGCCAGCAGTTCGAACTACGAGCAGTACTTC. The encoded protein is CASSSNYEQYF.

This chain uses TRBV5-1 with TRBJ1-1; D is ambiguous. Germline V gives CDR1 SGHRS, CDR2 YFSETQ. V shed 0 bases and J shed 4 bases, with 7 bases lying between them. The CDR3 runs 13 residues. The CDR3: CASSLEWATEAFF. The CDR3 bases are TGCGCCAGCAGCTTGGAATGGGCCACTGAAGCTTTCTTT. Drawing the rest from reference TRBV5-1 and TRBJ1-1, the complete variable domain is KAGVTQTPRYLIKTRGQQVTLSCSPISGHRSVSWYQQTPGQGLQFLFEYFSETQRNKGNFPGRFSGRQFSNSRSEMNVSTLELGDSALYLCASSLEWATEAFFGQGTRLTVV.

V is TRBV6-1 and J is TRBJ2-5; D possibly uses TRBD1 or TRBD2 (5 bases each). CDR3 size: 15 residues. The V and J ends lost 4 bases and 5 bases respectively, with 17 bases between them. Germline V gene lookup returns CDR1 MNHNS and CDR2 SASEGT. Here the CDR3 DNA reads TGTGCCAGCAGTGCCACCGGGACCACTGGGGAGACCCAGTACTTC. It translates to CASSATGTTGETQYF.

This clone occurred many times. The J gene is TRBJ2-2, the V gene TRBV4-2, with 7 bases identical to TRBD2. CDR1 and CDR2 (germline): LGHNA, YNFKEQ. Trimming took 8 bases from V and 1 from J; bases not matched to a gene: 10. The length of the CDR3 is 16 residues. CDR3 in amino acids: CASGGRASGNTGELFF. For the CDR3, the DNA is TGTGCCAGCGGCGGTAGGGCTAGCGGGAACACCGGGGAGCTGTTTTTT.

The rearrangement uses TRBV15 and TRBJ1-2; D remains ambiguous. Germline values: CDR1 LNHNV, CDR2 YYDKDF (reference sequence). V was cut by 0 bases and J by 6 bases, with 11 bases left in between. CDR3 size: 14 residues. CDR3 protein: CATSRDPTVDGYTF. CDR3 coding DNA: TGTGCCACCAGCAGAGATCCTACAGTCGATGGCTACACCTTC. Supplemented by reference TRBV15 and TRBJ1-2, the full variable domain reads DAMVIQNPRYQVTQFGKPVTLSCSQTLNHNVMYWYQQKSSQAPKLLFHYYDKDFNNEADTPDNFQSRRPNTSFCFLDIRSPGLGDTAMYLCATSRDPTVDGYTFGSGTRLTVV.

Concerning this clone: This CDR3 is also generated by other DNA sequences in the sample. V and J are TRBV15 and TRBJ1-1; D gene uncertain. The V gene's germline CDR1 is LNHNV and CDR2 YYDKDF (reference sequence). V was pared by 4 bases and J by 0 bases, with 6 bases between. The CDR3 runs to 13 residues. The CDR3 DNA reads as TGTGCCACCAGCACCCGATTGAACACTGAAGCTTTCTTT. It yields the protein CATSTRLNTEAFF.

The V call is TRBV5-1, the J call TRBJ2-1; tentatively, D is TRBD1 (5 bases). From germline, CDR1 is SGHRS and CDR2 YFSETQ. With 0 bases removed from V and 3 bases from J, the gap between germline ends came to 10 bases. The CDR3 runs to 15 residues. The CDR3: CASSLVPGRYNEQFF. CDR3 nucleotides: TGCGCCAGCAGCTTGGTACCAGGGCGCTACAATGAGCAGTTCTTC.